Listed below are T cell receptor beta chains from one sample, sequenced in a study of CD8+CD57+ T cells in acquired aplastic anemia. In TCRdb, the reads were re-called with MiXCR into one record per CDR3 protein. The table includes 200,000 to 300,000 distinct CDR3 sequences, roughly 80% detected once. The sample was sorted CD4+, CD8+, or CD8+CD57+ T cells (not recorded which) from PBMCs. Source of these receptors: a human donor with aplastic anemia. CDR3s include the opening cysteine and the closing phenylalanine or tryptophan. A D gene is named only where the DNA matches it firmly. Clone size is shown for a subset of rows, as once, few, many or a class of expanded clone.

TRBV5-6	.	.	TRBJ2-7	CASSLERDYYEQYF	TGTGCCAGCAGCTTGGAGAGGGATTATTACGAGCAGTACTTC
TRBV7-9	TRBD1	.	TRBJ2-1	CASSLDLTGSDEQFF	TGTGCCAGCAGCTTAGATCTGACAGGGAGCGATGAGCAGTTCTTC
TRBV9	.	few	TRBJ1-1	CASSVGSKTHTDAFF	TGTGCCAGCAGCGTAGGGTCAAAAACGCACACTGATGCTTTCTTT
TRBV7-8	.	.	TRBJ2-1	CASSLVAGGNTQFF	TGTGCCAGCAGCTTAGTGGCCGGGGGCAATACGCAGTTCTTC
TRBV7-9	.	.	TRBJ1-1	CASSAVAEGKYFGPF	.
TRBV2	TRBD1	.	TRBJ1-2	CASSSDRDRGYTF	TGTGCCAGCAGCTCGGACAGGGATCGTGGCTACACCTTC
TRBV5-6	.	.	TRBJ2-1	CASSLGGGDNEQFF	TGTGCCAGCAGCTTGGGGGGGGGCGACAATGAACAGTTCTTC
TRBV7-9	.	.	TRBJ2-3	CASSYGGGPETHF	TGTGCCAGCAGCTACGGGGGAGGTCCCGAGACGCATTTT
TRBV7-2	.	.	TRBJ1-5	CASSPGGPASQHF	TGTGCCAGCAGCCCCGGGGGGCCAGCTTCGCAGCATTTT
TRBV7-3	.	once	TRBJ2-1	CASAGAFNEQLF	TGTGCCAGCGCGGGGGCCTTCAATGAGCAGCTCTTC
TRBV2	.	.	TRBJ1-2	CASSDGRADTQNF	TGTGCCAGCAGCGACGGGCGTGCAGATACGCAGAATTTT
TRBV12-5	.	.	TRBJ2-1	CASGFTDPRDSRYNEQFF	TGTGCTAGTGGCTTTACCGACCCCCGGGACTCCCGCTACAATGAGCAGTTCTTC
TRBV2	TRBD2	.	TRBJ2-5	CARSAEREVKETQYF	TGTGCCAGAAGCGCGGAGCGGGAGGTAAAAGAGACCCAGTACTTC
TRBV13	.	.	TRBJ2-5	CASSSPRETQYF	TGTGCCAGCAGCTCGCCTAGGGAGACCCAGTACTTC
TRBV11-3	TRBD1	.	TRBJ1-1	CASSGTGATEAFF	TGTGCCAGCAGCGGGACAGGGGCGACTGAAGCTTTCTTT
TRBV11-2	TRBD2	.	TRBJ2-3	CASREAGGADTQYF	TGTGCCAGCAGGGAGGCGGGAGGTGCCGATACGCAGTATTTT
TRBV12-3/TRBV12-4	.	.	TRBJ1-5	CASSSGTARNQPQHF	TGTGCCAGCAGTTCAGGGACCGCCCGAAATCAGCCCCAGCATTTT
TRBV7-2	.	.	TRBJ2-7	CASSLAGAYEQQF	TGTGCCAGCAGCTTAGCTGGAGCCTACGAGCAGCAGTTC
TRBV27	.	.	TRBJ1-6	CASRQGLAGRGASSAPLHF	TGTGCCAGCAGACAGGGACTAGCGGGAAGGGGAGCGAGTTCGGCACCCCTCCACTTT
TRBV2	.	.	TRBJ2-3	CASRVTSNTDTQYF	TGTGCCAGCAGAGTGACTAGTAACACAGATACGCAGTATTTT
TRBV7-9	TRBD1	.	TRBJ1-1	CASSGDSLNTEAFF	TGTGCCAGCAGCGGGGACAGTCTCAACACTGAAGCTTTCTTT
TRBV24-1	TRBD1	.	TRBJ2-3	CVRSVGGQGTNTQYF	TGTGTGCGCAGCGTAGGGGGACAGGGCACAAATACGCAGTATTTT
TRBV19	.	.	TRBJ1-2	CASSLQANYGYTF	TGTGCCAGTAGTCTACAGGCTAACTATGGCTACACCTTC
TRBV7-3	.	.	TRBJ1-1	CASCLDPTGIDDGFF	TGTGCCAGCTGCTTAGATCCCACAGGGATCGATGACGGATTCTTT
TRBV6-1	.	.	TRBJ2-7	CASSGGPAYEQYF	TGTGCCAGCAGTGGGGGACCAGCCTACGAGCAGTACTTC
TRBV7-2	.	.	TRBJ2-5	CASSWGAGEQSQDF	TGTGCCAGCAGCTGGGGGGCCGGCGAGCAGTCCCAGGACTTC
TRBV20-1	.	.	TRBJ1-4	CSARDQEGDEKLFF	TGCAGTGCTAGAGATCAGGAGGGAGATGAAAAACTGTTTTTT
TRBV7-9	TRBD2	.	TRBJ2-1	CASSTPSGGANDEQFF	TGTGCCAGCAGCACGCCTAGCGGGGGGGCGAACGATGAGCAGTTCTTC
TRBV7-9	TRBD1	many	TRBJ1-4	CASSSGQGTNEKLFF	TGTGCCAGCAGCTCCGGACAGGGGACGAATGAAAAACTGTTTTTT
TRBV7-9	.	.	TRBJ2-3	CASSLLRRGWGTQYF	TGTGCCAGCAGCTTGCTTAGAAGGGGGTGGGGCACGCAGTATTTT
TRBV5-1	TRBD1	.	TRBJ1-2	CASSSTGNGYTF	TGCGCCAGCAGCTCGACAGGGAACGGCTACACCTTC
TRBV25-1	.	.	TRBJ1-1	CASSEGWGEGVSTEAFF	TGTGCCAGCAGTGAGGGATGGGGGGAGGGGGTGAGCACTGAAGCTTTCTTT
TRBV20-1	TRBD1	.	TRBJ1-5	CSASPGTGDQPQHF	TGCAGTGCTAGCCCCGGGACAGGGGATCAGCCCCAGCATTTT
TRBV5-6	.	few	TRBJ2-1	CASSLGSGAYNEQFF	TGTGCCAGTAGTTTAGGGAGCGGAGCCTACAATGAGCAGTTCTTC
TRBV7-3	.	.	TRBJ2-1	CASSLTKRGSNEQFF	TGTGCCAGCAGCTTAACGAAGCGTGGGAGCAATGAGCAGTTCTTC
TRBV10-3	.	few	TRBJ2-5	CAISEKGPQETQYF	TGTGCCATCAGTGAAAAAGGACCCCAAGAGACCCAGTACTTC
TRBV7-8	TRBD2	.	TRBJ2-7	CASSSERGALIEQYF	TGTGCCAGCAGCTCGGAGCGGGGGGCTCTTATAGAGCAGTACTTC
TRBV5-8	.	once	TRBJ2-3	CASSQTSCPDTQYF	TGTGCCAGCAGCCAAACGAGCTGTCCCGATACGCAGTATTTT
TRBV20-1	.	.	TRBJ2-7	CSARATDYEQYF	TGCAGTGCTAGAGCAACGGATTACGAGCAGTACTTC
TRBV7-2	.	.	TRBJ2-1	CASSLAGTTDSHDQFF	TGTGCCAGCAGCTTAGCGGGAACTACCGATTCGCATGATCAGTTCTTC
TRBV7-9	.	.	TRBJ1-4	CASSLVPGELIFVF	TGTGCCAGCAGCTTAGTCCCCGGGGAGCTGATTTTTGTTTTT
TRBV7-9	.	.	TRBJ1-2	CASSWGRSGGNDETF	TGTGCCAGCAGCTGGGGAAGAAGCGGGGGGAACGATGAGACCTTC
TRBV7-8	.	.	TRBJ1-1	CASSLELAGNTQAFF	TGTGCCAGCAGCTTAGAGCTGGCAGGGAACACGCAGGCTTTCTTT
TRBV7-9	.	.	TRBJ1-1	CASSFVAGATSEPFF	TGTGCCAGCAGCTTCGTTGCGGGAGCGACCTCTGAGCCTTTCTTT
TRBV9	.	.	TRBJ2-3	CAGDGGTDTQYF	TGTGCCGGGGACGGAGGGACGGATACGCAGTATTTT
TRBV11-3	.	.	TRBJ1-2	CASSLKGTSYGYTF	TGTGCCAGCAGCTTAAAAGGGACAAGCTATGGCTACACCTTC
TRBV5-4	.	.	TRBJ1-4	CASSFTSGLFNEKLFF	TGTGCCAGCAGCTTTACTAGCGGGCTGTTTAATGAAAAACTGTTTTTT
TRBV5-1	.	.	TRBJ2-3	CASSRGPSYDTQYF	TGCGCCAGCAGCCGAGGACCCTCCTACGATACGCAGTATTTT
TRBV25-1	.	.	TRBJ1-2	CASSESGLGYTF	TGTGCCAGCAGTGAATCGGGACTTGGCTACACCTTC
TRBV7-8	.	.	TRBJ1-2	CASSGAGGGGYQF	TGTGCCAGCAGCGGAGCGGGAGGAGGCGGTTACCAGTTC
TRBV7-9	TRBD1	.	TRBJ1-1	CASSSRQGTGEAFF	TGTGCCAGCAGCTCTCGACAGGGGACTGGTGAAGCTTTCTTT
TRBV11-2	.	.	TRBJ1-2	CASSQCHAGGYTF	TGCGCCAGCAGCCAATGCCATGCGGGTGGCTACACCTTC
TRBV20-1	TRBD1	.	TRBJ2-1	CSARGDRGPYEQFF	TGCAGTGCTAGAGGGGACAGGGGGCCTTATGAGCAGTTCTTC
TRBV7-9	.	few	TRBJ2-2	CASSPGTGELFF	TGTGCCAGCAGCCCCGGGACAGGGGAGCTGTTTTTT
TRBV7-9	.	.	TRBJ2-3	CASSLQRGARSKYF	TGTGCCAGCAGCCTTCAAAGAGGCGCGCGGAGCAAGTATTTT
TRBV5-4	.	.	TRBJ2-1	CASIGWGPHNEQFF	TGTGCCAGCATCGGATGGGGCCCCCACAATGAGCAGTTCTTC